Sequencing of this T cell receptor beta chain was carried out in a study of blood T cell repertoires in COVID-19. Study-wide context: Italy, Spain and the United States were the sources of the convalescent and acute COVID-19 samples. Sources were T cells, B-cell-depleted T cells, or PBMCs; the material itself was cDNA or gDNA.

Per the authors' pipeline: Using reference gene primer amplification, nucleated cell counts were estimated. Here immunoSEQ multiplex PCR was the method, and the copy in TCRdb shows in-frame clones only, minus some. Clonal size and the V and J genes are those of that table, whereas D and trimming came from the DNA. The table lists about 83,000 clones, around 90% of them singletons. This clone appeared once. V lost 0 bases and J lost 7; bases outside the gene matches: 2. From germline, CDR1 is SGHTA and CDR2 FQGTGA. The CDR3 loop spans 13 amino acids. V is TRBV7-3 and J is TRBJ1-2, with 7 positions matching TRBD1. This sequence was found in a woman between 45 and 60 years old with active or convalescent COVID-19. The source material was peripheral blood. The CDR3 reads CASSLTGGSGYTF. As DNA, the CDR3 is TGTGCCAGCAGCTTAACAGGGGGCTCTGGCTACACCTTC. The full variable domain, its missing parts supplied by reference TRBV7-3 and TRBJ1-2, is GAGVSQTPSNKVTEKGKYVELRCDPISGHTALYWYRQSLGQGPEFLIYFQGTGAADDSGLPNDRFFAVRPEGSVSTLKIQRTERGDSAVYLCASSLTGGSGYTFGSGTRLTVV.